This is a list of T cell receptor beta chains from one sample in a study of cytomegalovirus exposure and HLA in healthy donors. TCRdb's table, derived via immunoSEQ multiplex PCR, lists solely in-frame clones and lacks some. The sample holds around 190,000 clones, over 65% seen once. Sequences were obtained from PBMCs. These TCRs come from a man in his forties or fifties in good health and CMV-seropositive. Each CDR3 is given with its conserved first and last residue. The D gene is left open where the match is weak.

D gene: TRBD1
J gene: TRBJ2-3
V gene: TRBV2
CDR3 protein: CASRPGQPTDTQYF

D gene: .
J gene: TRBJ2-7
V gene: TRBV5-8
CDR3 protein: CASSGGGGRLSYEQYF

D gene: TRBD1
J gene: TRBJ1-3
V gene: TRBV6-5
CDR3 protein: CASSRDRRGNTIYF

D gene: TRBD1
J gene: TRBJ1-2
V gene: TRBV7-2
CDR3 protein: CASSQGQGGSGSYTF

D gene: TRBD2
J gene: TRBJ2-1
V gene: TRBV7-8
CDR3 protein: CASSLPTSGGANEQFF

D gene: TRBD2
J gene: TRBJ2-3
V gene: TRBV30
CDR3 protein: CAWSAGTSRSTDTQYF

D gene: .
J gene: TRBJ1-5
V gene: TRBV6-5
CDR3 protein: CASSLLEGRVQPQHF

D gene: TRBD2
J gene: TRBJ2-3
V gene: TRBV11-2
CDR3 protein: CASSLGAGGPGTDTQYF

D gene: .
J gene: TRBJ2-2
V gene: TRBV11-2
CDR3 protein: CASSPRVSTGELFF

D gene: .
J gene: TRBJ1-2
V gene: TRBV27
CDR3 protein: CASRGRAGESNYGYTF

D gene: .
J gene: TRBJ2-7
V gene: TRBV2
CDR3 protein: CASIAPGAHEQYF

D gene: .
J gene: TRBJ2-3
V gene: TRBV23-1
CDR3 protein: CASSHPIGVGDTQYF

D gene: .
J gene: TRBJ1-1
V gene: TRBV5-1
CDR3 protein: CASKQGRGTEAFF

D gene: .
J gene: TRBJ1-1
V gene: TRBV5-4
CDR3 protein: CASSLGGKNTEAFF

D gene: TRBD1
J gene: TRBJ2-7
V gene: TRBV5-1
CDR3 protein: CASSSDGDRHNGQYF

D gene: .
J gene: TRBJ2-5
V gene: TRBV18
CDR3 protein: CASSPRPRGGQETQYF